The rows below give T cell receptor beta chains drawn from one sample of a study of cytomegalovirus exposure and HLA in healthy donors. Sequenced by immunoSEQ multiplex PCR; TCRdb stores in-frame clones only, minus some. The sample yields tens of thousands of clones, 62% seen once. Sequences were obtained from PBMCs. The source of these receptors is a woman younger than 45 in good health and CMV-seropositive. The CDR3 runs from the conserved cysteine through the conserved F or W. D genes are given only for firm matches. The size entry is marked missing in some rows and otherwise reads once, few, many or a size class.

size	V	J	D	CDR3	DNA
once	TRBV10-3	TRBJ1-5	TRBD1	CAISDRTGGSNQPQHF	TGTGCCATCAGTGACCGGACAGGGGGTAGCAATCAGCCCCAGCATTTT
NA	TRBV6-1	TRBJ1-1	NA	CASSYRAPGTEAFF	TGTGCCAGCAGTTATCGGGCCCCGGGGACTGAAGCTTTCTTT
NA	TRBV5-1	TRBJ2-3	TRBD2	CASSSPSGGDTQYF	TGCGCCAGCAGCTCTCCTAGCGGGGGGGATACGCAGTATTTT
few	TRBV7-2	TRBJ2-7	TRBD1	CASSFRDSINLGYEQYF	TGTGCCAGCAGCTTCCGGGACAGTATCAATTTGGGCTACGAGCAGTACTTC
NA	TRBV5-6	TRBJ1-5	NA	CASSPGGGNQPQHF	TGTGCCAGCAGCCCGGGCGGGGGGAATCAGCCCCAGCATTTT
NA	TRBV30	TRBJ1-3	NA	CAWSVHPGTIYF	TGTGCCTGGAGTGTACATCCGGGCACCATATATTTT
once	TRBV19	TRBJ1-2	TRBD1	CASSSRGQGARGYTF	TGTGCCAGTAGTTCCAGGGGACAGGGGGCGCGTGGCTACACCTTC
NA	TRBV7-9	TRBJ2-3	NA	CASSLAMAGTDTQYF	TGTGCCAGCAGCTTAGCAATGGCCGGCACAGATACGCAGTATTTT
few	TRBV18	TRBJ1-3	NA	CASSPGAGNTIYF	TGTGCCAGCTCACCTGGGGCCGGAAACACCATATATTTT
NA	TRBV7-2	TRBJ1-2	NA	CASSARDGRSYGYTF	TGTGCCAGCAGCGCGAGGGACGGGAGATCCTATGGCTACACCTTC
NA	TRBV30	TRBJ2-7	TRBD1	CAWSSSGTGRYEQYF	TGTGCCTGGAGTTCTTCCGGGACAGGGAGGTACGAGCAGTACTTC
NA	TRBV27	TRBJ2-6	NA	CASSPLSGANVLTF	TGTGCCAGCAGTCCACTCTCTGGGGCCAACGTCCTGACTTTC
NA	TRBV1	TRBJ2-7	NA	CTSSQDQTGGSYEQYF	TGCACCAGCAGCCAAGATCAAACGGGGGGCTCTTACGAGCAGTACTTC
NA	TRBV25-1	TRBJ2-3	NA	CASSEPGQPYQYF	TGTGCCAGCAGTGAACCAGGACAGCCTTATCAGTATTTT
NA	TRBV6-6	TRBJ1-3	TRBD1	CASSYAGQAGNTIYF	TGTGCCAGCAGTTACGCGGGACAGGCTGGAAACACCATATATTTT
NA	TRBV6-5	TRBJ1-1	NA	CASSNDRSTEAFF	TGTGCCAGCAGTAACGACAGGAGCACTGAAGCTTTCTTT
NA	TRBV19	TRBJ1-1	TRBD1	CASSARGQGTEAFF	TGTGCCAGTAGTGCAAGGGGGCAAGGCACTGAAGCTTTCTTT
NA	TRBV28	TRBJ2-1	NA	CASSSLDSGEGDNEQFF	TGTGCCAGCAGTTCCTTGGACAGCGGAGAAGGGGACAATGAGCAGTTCTTC
NA	TRBV6-5	TRBJ2-6	NA	CASSYSPVSGANVLTF	TGTGCCAGCAGTTACTCTCCCGTCTCTGGGGCCAACGTCCTGACTTTC
NA	TRBV7-9	TRBJ2-7	TRBD2	CASSDRTSAYEQYF	TGTGCCAGCAGCGACCGGACTAGCGCTTACGAGCAGTACTTC
NA	TRBV6-4	TRBJ1-1	TRBD1	CASRGQVNTEAFF	TGTGCCAGCAGGGGACAGGTGAACACTGAAGCTTTCTTT
NA	TRBV4-1	TRBJ2-2	NA	CASSQDRGSGTGELFF	TGCGCCAGCAGCCAAGATCGGGGGAGCGGCACCGGGGAGCTGTTTTTT
NA	TRBV12-5	TRBJ1-2	NA	CASGSRQAWGYPF	TGTGCTAGTGGTTCCCGACAGGCTTGGGGCTACCCCTTC
few	TRBV6-1	TRBJ1-2	TRBD1	CASSDAGGDRRYYGYTF	TGTGCCAGCAGTGATGCGGGAGGGGACAGGCGTTATTATGGCTACACCTTC
NA	TRBV29-1	TRBJ1-2	NA	CSVEGGQGFYGYPF	TGCAGCGTTGAAGGCGGACAAGGGTTCTATGGCTACCCCTTC
once	TRBV5-8	TRBJ2-1	TRBD2	CASSLVLAGGYNEQFF	TGTGCCAGCAGCTTGGTGCTAGCGGGGGGTTACAATGAGCAGTTCTTC
NA	TRBV15	TRBJ1-2	NA	CATSRGVGAYGYTF	TGTGCCACCAGCAGAGGGGTAGGGGCCTATGGCTACACCTTC
NA	TRBV7-9	TRBJ1-5	NA	CSSSLAHSRDTGQPQHF	TGTTCCAGCAGCTTAGCGCACAGCAGGGATACGGGTCAGCCCCAGCATTTT
NA	TRBV7-2	TRBJ2-7	TRBD1	CASSLGRTGIEQYF	TGTGCCAGCAGCTTAGGACGGACAGGGATCGAGCAGTACTTC
NA	TRBV27	TRBJ2-3	TRBD1	CASSAGTVNTDTQYF	TGTGCCAGCAGTGCCGGGACAGTCAATACAGATACGCAGTATTTT
NA	TRBV7-2	TRBJ1-5	NA	CASSSQGGDQPQHF	TGTGCCAGCAGCTCACAGGGAGGGGATCAGCCCCAGCATTTT
few	TRBV19	TRBJ2-1	TRBD1	CASSIDRTGVNEQFF	TGTGCCAGTAGTATAGACCGGACAGGGGTAAATGAGCAGTTCTTC